This T cell receptor (beta chain) appears in the sequencing data of a study of beta chain features in type 1 diabetes. Sorting of CD4+ naive, central memory, regulatory and stem cell-like memory cells was performed via CD45RO/CCR7/CD25/CD127/CD95/CD27. All of the sorted populations showed purity greater than 95%. Expressed TCRB transcripts were sequenced after all isolated RNA was converted to cDNA. Produced via immunoSEQ multiplex PCR; TCRdb's table is partial and in-frame only. Among 900,000 or so clones, about 17% were seen once, and the ten largest hold around 0.02%. V lost 3 bases and J 3 bases, leaving 12 bases between the germline ends. This CDR3 has 14 residues. In germline, CDR1 is PRHDT, CDR2 FYEKMQ (reference sequence). This clone has just a few counts.

The receptor's source is a woman in her late teens or twenties in good health. This sequence joins TRBV13 and TRBJ2-7, with a possible D match to TRBD1 (6 bases). The sample taken for sequencing was naive CD4+ T cells from blood. CDR3 protein: CASSFRAGDYEQYF. The CDR3 DNA reads as TGTGCCAGCAGCTTCCGGGCAGGGGACTACGAGCAGTACTTC.